This T cell receptor beta chain was captured by sequencing in a study of OX40 agonist ivuxolimab in advanced cancers. Looking at the study overall: Patients receiving dose escalation had hepatocellular carcinoma, melanoma, renal cell or head and neck cancer.

There are a few counts of this clone. With 5 bases clipped from V and 3 bases from J, the junction kept 7 bases outside the gene matches. There are 15 residues in the CDR3. In germline, CDR1 is MDHEN, CDR2 SYDVKM. The protocol was immunoSEQ multiplex PCR, while the TCRdb copy is restricted to in-frame clones and leaves out a portion. The sample consists of approximately 100,000 clones, about 92% of them appearing once. This sample comprised CD4+ or CD8+ T cells sorted from blood, obtained in a trial of the OX40 agonist ivuxolimab. This chain connects TRBV28 to TRBJ1-5; TRBD1 matches at 7 bases. This TCR came from an adult with an advanced solid tumor such as melanoma, head and neck, liver or kidney cancer. The CDR3 DNA reads TGTGCCAGCAGTCCCTTAGGACAGGACAATCAGCCCCAGCATTTT. Amino acid sequence: CASSPLGQDNQPQHF.